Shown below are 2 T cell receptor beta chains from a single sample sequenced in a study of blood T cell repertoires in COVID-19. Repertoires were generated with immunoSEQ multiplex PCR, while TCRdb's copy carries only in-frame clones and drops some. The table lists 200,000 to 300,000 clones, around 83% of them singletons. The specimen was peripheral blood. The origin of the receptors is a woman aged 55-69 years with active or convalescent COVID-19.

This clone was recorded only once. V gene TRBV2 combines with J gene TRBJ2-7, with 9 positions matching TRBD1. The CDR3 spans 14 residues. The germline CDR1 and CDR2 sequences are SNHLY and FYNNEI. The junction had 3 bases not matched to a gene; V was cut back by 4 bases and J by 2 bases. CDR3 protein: CASSVGTGPYEQYF. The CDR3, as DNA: TGTGCCAGCAGTGTTGGGACAGGGCCCTACGAGCAGTACTTC.

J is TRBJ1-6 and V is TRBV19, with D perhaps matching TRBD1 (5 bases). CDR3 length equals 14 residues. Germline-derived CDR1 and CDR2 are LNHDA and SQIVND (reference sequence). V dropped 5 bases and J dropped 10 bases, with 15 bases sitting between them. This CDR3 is CASSFLGGESPLHF. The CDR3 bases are TGTGCCAGTAGTTTCCTGGGGGGGGAGTCACCCCTCCACTTT. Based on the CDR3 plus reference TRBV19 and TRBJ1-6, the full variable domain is DGGITQSPKYLFRKEGQNVTLSCEQNLNHDAMYWYRQDPGQGLRLIYYSQIVNDFQKGDIAEGYSVSREKKESFPLTVTSAQKNPTAFYLCASSFLGGESPLHFGNGTRLTVT.